This TCR beta chain was found in a study of T cell repertoires in cytomegalovirus infection. Study as a whole: Matching HLA type, along with CMV infection, was indicated by public TCR beta signatures. Study results and limitations: The ex vivo response showed dominance by HLA-C-restricted CMV-specific TCR beta clonotypes. Identification of carriers of CMV plus the relevant HLA was achieved through cumulative public TCR beta family frequency.

The CDR3 has 13 amino acids. Per the germline V gene, CDR1 is SEHNR and CDR2 is FQNEAQ (reference sequence). The V end was cut by 4 bases, the J end by 7 bases, with 10 bases between. TCRdb recomputed calls from the reads with MiXCR, one row per CDR3 protein. Among roughly 600,000 distinct CDR3 sequences listed, 20% to 25% were seen once. This clonotype showed up just a few times. The antigen is unknown. This receptor was taken from a human donor in good health (CMV status not recorded). Some clones in this sample may be carry-over from other donors' samples. The sequencing input was CD8+ T cells from PBMCs. The chain uses TRBV7-9 and TRBJ2-2, with D unclear. DNA for the CDR3: TGTGCCAGCAGCTGGCCGGGCCACGGGGAGCTGTTTTTT. Its protein is CASSWPGHGELFF. Based on the CDR3 plus reference TRBV7-9 and TRBJ2-2, the full variable domain is DTGVSQNPRHKITKRGQNVTFRCDPISEHNRLYWYRQTLGQGPEFLTYFQNEAQLEKSRLLSDRFSAERPKGSFSTLEIQRTEQGDSAMYLCASSWPGHGELFFGEGSRLTVL.